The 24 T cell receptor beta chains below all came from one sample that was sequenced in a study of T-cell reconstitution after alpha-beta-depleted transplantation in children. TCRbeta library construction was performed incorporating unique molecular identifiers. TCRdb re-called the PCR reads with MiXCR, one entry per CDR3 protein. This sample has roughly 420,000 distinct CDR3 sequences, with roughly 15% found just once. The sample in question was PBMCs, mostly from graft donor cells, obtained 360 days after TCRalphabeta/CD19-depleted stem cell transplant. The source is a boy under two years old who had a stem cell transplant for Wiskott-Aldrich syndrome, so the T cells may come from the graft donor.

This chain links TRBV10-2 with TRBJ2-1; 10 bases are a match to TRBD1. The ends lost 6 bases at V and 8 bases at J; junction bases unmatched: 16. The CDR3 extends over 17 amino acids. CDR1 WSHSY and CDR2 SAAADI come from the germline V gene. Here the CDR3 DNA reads TGCGCCAGCAGCCCCACTCCCGGGACAGGGGTTGGCCATGAGCAGTTCTTC. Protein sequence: CASSPTPGTGVGHEQFF.

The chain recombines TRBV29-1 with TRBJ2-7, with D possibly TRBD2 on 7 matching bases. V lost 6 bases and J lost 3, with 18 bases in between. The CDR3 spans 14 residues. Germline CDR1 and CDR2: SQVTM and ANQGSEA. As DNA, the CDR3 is TGCAGCGTCAAGGTGCGGGGGCCAGGCTACGAGCAGTACTTC. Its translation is CSVKVRGPGYEQYF.

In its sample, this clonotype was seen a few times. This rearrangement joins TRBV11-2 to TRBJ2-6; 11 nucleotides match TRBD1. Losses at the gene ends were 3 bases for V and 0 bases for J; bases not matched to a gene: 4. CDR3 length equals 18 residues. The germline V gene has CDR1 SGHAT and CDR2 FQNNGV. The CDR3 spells CASSLIGQGASGANVLTF. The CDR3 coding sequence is TGTGCCAGCAGCTTGATTGGACAGGGGGCCTCTGGGGCCAACGTCCTGACTTTC.

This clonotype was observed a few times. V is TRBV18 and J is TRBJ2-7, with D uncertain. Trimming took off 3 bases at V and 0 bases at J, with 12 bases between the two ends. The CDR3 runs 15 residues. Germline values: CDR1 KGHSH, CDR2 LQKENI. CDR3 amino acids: CASSPYRSGSYEQYF. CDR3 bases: TGTGCCAGCTCACCGTATAGGTCAGGCTCCTACGAGCAGTACTTC.

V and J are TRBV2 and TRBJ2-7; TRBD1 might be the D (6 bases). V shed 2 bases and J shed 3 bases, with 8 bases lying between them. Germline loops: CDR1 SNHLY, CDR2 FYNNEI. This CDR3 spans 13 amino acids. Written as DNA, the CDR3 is TGTGCCAGCAGTGAAACAGGGTTCTACGAGCAGTACTTC. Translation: CASSETGFYEQYF.

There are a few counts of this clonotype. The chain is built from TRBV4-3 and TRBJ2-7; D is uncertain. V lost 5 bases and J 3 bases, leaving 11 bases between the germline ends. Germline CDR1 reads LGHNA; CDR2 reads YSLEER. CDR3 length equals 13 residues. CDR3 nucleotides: TGCGCCAGCAGCAGTTCCAGAGGCTACGAGCAGTACTTC. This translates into CASSSSRGYEQYF.

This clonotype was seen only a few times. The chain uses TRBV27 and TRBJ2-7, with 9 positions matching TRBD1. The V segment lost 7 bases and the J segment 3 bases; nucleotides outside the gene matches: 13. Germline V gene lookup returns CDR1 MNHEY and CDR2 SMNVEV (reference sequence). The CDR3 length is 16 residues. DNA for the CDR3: TGTGCCAGCACACCGGGACAGGGACTGCCCATCTACGAGCAGTACTTC. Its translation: CASTPGQGLPIYEQYF.

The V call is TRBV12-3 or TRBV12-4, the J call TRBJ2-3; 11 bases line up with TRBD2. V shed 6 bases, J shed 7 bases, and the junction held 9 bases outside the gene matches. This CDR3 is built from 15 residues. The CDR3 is CASSLSGRAKNTQYF. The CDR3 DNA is TGTGCCAGCAGCCTTAGCGGGAGGGCTAAAAATACGCAGTATTTT.

The CDR3 DNA reads as TGTGCCTGGGCGCCTGGAGGGGTACACTACAATGAGCAGTTCTTC. This translates into CAWAPGGVHYNEQFF. The chain uses TRBV30 and TRBJ2-1, with TRBD2 as a possible D gene (6 bases). Germline lookup yields CDR1 GTSNPN and CDR2 SVGIG (reference sequence). This CDR3 spans 15 amino acids. V gave up 5 bases and J gave up 3 bases, with 17 bases separating them. The full variable domain, rest sourced from reference TRBV30 and TRBJ2-1, is SQTIHQWPATLVQPVGSPLSLECTVEGTSNPNLYWYRQAAGRGLQLLFYSVGIGQISSEVPQNLSASRPQDRQFILSSKKLLLSDSGFYLCAWAPGGVHYNEQFFGPGTRLTVL.

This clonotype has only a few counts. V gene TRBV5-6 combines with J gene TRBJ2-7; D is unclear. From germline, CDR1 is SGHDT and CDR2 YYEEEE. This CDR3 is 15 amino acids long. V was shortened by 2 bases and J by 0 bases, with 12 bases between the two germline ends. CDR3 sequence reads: CASSFTWTYSYEQYF. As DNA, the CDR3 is TGTGCCAGCAGCTTCACCTGGACGTACTCCTACGAGCAGTACTTC.

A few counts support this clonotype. The CDR3 protein is CSARDSFGRSSYEQYF. The DNA of the CDR3 is TGCAGTGCTAGAGATAGCTTCGGCCGAAGCTCCTACGAGCAGTACTTC. V gene TRBV20-1 combines with J gene TRBJ2-7; D is unresolved. The germline CDR1 and CDR2 sequences are DFQATT and SNEGSKA (reference sequence). The CDR3 has 16 amino acids. V dropped 0 bases and J dropped 0 bases, with 15 bases sitting between them.

The CDR3 sequence is CASSPRQGGATDTQYF. The CDR3 coding sequence is TGTGCCAGCAGCCCCCGACAGGGCGGTGCCACAGATACGCAGTATTTT. The rearrangement uses TRBV11-1 and TRBJ2-3; 7 nucleotides line up with TRBD1. The V gene end was trimmed by 5 bases and the J gene end by 2 bases; junction bases not matched to a gene: 10. The germline gives CDR1 SGHAT, CDR2 FQDESV (reference sequence). CDR3 length: 16 residues.

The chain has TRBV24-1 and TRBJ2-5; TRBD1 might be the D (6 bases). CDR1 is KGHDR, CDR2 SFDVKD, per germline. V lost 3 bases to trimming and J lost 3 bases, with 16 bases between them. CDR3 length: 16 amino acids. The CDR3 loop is CATSDLTGLGEETQYF. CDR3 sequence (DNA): TGTGCCACCAGTGATCTCACAGGGCTGGGGGAAGAGACCCAGTACTTC.

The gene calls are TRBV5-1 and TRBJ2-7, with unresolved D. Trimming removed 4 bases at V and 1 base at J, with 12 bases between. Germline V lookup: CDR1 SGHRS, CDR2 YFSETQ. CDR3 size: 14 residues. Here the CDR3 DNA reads TGCGCCAGCAGCCCTTGGGCCTCTTCCTACGAGCAGTACTTC. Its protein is CASSPWASSYEQYF.

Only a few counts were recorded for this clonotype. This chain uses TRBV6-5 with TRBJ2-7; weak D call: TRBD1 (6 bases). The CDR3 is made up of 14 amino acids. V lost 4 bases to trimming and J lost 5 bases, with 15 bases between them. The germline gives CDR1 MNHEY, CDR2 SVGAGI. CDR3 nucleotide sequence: TGTGCCAGCAGTTCCAGACAGGAAAGGAACGAGCAGTACTTC. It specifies CASSSRQERNEQYF.

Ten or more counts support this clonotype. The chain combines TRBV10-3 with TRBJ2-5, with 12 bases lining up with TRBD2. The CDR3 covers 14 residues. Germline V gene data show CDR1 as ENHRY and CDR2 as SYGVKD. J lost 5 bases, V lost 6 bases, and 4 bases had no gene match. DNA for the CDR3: TGTGCCATCAGCCCCGGGACTAGCGGGGAGACCCAGTACTTC. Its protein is CAISPGTSGETQYF.

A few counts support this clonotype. DNA of the CDR3: TGCAGTGCTAGAGAGGCGAGGCCCCTCACAGATACGCAGTATTTT. This translates into CSAREARPLTDTQYF. This chain uses TRBV20-1 with TRBJ2-3; D not certain. The germline V and J ends were trimmed by 0 bases and 2 bases, with 12 bases remaining between them. The CDR3 has 15 residues. Germline CDR1 and CDR2: DFQATT and SNEGSKA (reference sequence).

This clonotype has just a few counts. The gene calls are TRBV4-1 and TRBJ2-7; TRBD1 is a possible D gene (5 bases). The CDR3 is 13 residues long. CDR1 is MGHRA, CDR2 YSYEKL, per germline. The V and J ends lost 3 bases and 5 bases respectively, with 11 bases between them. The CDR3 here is CASSHLSRDEQYF. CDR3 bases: TGCGCCAGCAGCCACCTATCCAGGGACGAGCAGTACTTC.

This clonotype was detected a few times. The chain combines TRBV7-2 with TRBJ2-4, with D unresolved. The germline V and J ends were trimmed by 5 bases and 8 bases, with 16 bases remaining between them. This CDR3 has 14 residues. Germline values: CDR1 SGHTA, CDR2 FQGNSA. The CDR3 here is CASSPGVGKYIQYF. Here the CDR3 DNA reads TGTGCCAGCAGCCCCGGTGTGGGCAAGTACATTCAGTACTTC. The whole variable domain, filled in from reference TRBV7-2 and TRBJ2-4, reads GAGVSQSPSNKVTEKGKDVELRCDPISGHTALYWYRQSLGQGLEFLIYFQGNSAPDKSGLPSDRFSAERTGGSVSTLTIQRTQQEDSAVYLCASSPGVGKYIQYFGAGTRLSVL.

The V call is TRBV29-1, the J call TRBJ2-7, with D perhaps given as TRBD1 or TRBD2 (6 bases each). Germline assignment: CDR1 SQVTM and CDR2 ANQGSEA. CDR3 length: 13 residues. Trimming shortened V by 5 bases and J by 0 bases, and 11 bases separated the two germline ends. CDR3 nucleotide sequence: TGCAGCGTTCGGGGGCTGAGCTCCTACGAGCAGTACTTC. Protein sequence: CSVRGLSSYEQYF.

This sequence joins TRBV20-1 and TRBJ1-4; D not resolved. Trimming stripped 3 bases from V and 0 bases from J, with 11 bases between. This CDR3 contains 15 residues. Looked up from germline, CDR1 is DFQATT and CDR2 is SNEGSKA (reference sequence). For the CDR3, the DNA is TGCAGTGCTAGTGATTCCGGGGCAACTAATGAAAAACTGTTTTTT. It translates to CSASDSGATNEKLFF.

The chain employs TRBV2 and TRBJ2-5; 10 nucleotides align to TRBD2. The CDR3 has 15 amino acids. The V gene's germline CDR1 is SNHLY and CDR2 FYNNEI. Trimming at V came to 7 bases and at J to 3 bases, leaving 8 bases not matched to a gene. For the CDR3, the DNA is TGTGCCAGCAACTTATACGGACTAGCGGAAGAGACCCAGTACTTC. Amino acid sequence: CASNLYGLAEETQYF. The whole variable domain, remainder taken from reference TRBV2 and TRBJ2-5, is EPEVTQTPSHQVTQMGQEVILRCVPISNHLYFYWYRQILGQKVEFLVSFYNNEISEKSEIFDDQFSVERPDGSNFTLKIRSTKLEDSAMYFCASNLYGLAEETQYFGPGTRLLVL.

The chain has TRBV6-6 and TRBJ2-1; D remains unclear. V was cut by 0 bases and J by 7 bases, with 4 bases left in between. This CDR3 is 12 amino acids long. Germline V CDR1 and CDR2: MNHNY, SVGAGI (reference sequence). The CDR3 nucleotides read TGTGCCAGCAGTTACTCGGGAAATGAGCAGTTCTTC. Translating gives CASSYSGNEQFF.

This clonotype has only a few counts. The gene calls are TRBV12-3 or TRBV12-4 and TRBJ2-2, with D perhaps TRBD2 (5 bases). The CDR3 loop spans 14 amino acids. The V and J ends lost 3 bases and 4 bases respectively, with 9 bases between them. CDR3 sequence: CASSFGSFTGELFF. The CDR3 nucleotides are TGTGCCAGCAGTTTTGGGAGTTTCACCGGGGAGCTGTTTTTT.